This is a list of T cell receptor beta chains from one sample in a study of identical twins. A single record per CDR3 protein comes from TCRdb applying MiXCR to the 5' RACE reads. The sample includes roughly 480,000 distinct CDR3 sequences, approximately 24% of them seen just once. These sequences were also reported in another study, on T cells expressing NK-cell markers.

The specimen sequenced was CD4+ T cells sorted from blood. The source of these receptors is a young woman in good health. Both conserved end residues are part of each CDR3. A D gene is named only where the DNA matches it firmly. For some rows the clone size is stated as once, few or many, or as a class when expanded; others skip it.

NA NA TRBJ2-7 TRBV6-5 TGTGCCAGCAGTTACGGTGGGAGCTACGAGCAGTACTTC CASSYGGSYEQYF
NA NA TRBJ2-7 TRBV3-1 TGTGCCAGCAGCCACGCAGGGGTCCTCTACGAGCAGTACTTC CASSHAGVLYEQYF
NA many TRBJ2-7 TRBV7-9 TGTGCCAGCAGCTTAGTTTACGAGCAGTACTTC CASSLVYEQYF
NA NA TRBJ2-2 TRBV19 TGTGCCAGTTATGCTACCGAGCTGTTTTTT CASYATELFF
TRBD2 NA TRBJ2-5 TRBV7-7 TGTGCTAGCAGCTTAGGTAGCGGGGGAAAAGAGACCCAGTACTTC CASSLGSGGKETQYF
NA few TRBJ2-7 TRBV12-3/TRBV12-4 TGTGCCAGCAGTTTGCTTCGAGCCCAAGGATACGAGCAGTACTTC CASSLLRAQGYEQYF
TRBD1 NA TRBJ2-5 TRBV10-3 TGTGCCATCAGTGACCGCCGACAGGGGCAAGAGACCCAGTACTTC CAISDRRQGQETQYF
NA few TRBJ1-6 TRBV6-1 TGTGCCAGCAGTCCCTCCCGGACAGATTCACCCCTCCACTTT CASSPSRTDSPLHF
NA NA TRBJ1-3 TRBV10-3 TGTGCCATCAGTGCCCGGGACGTGGGAAACACCATATATTTT CAISARDVGNTIYF
TRBD1 NA TRBJ2-3 TRBV24-1 TGTGCCACCGGACAGGGGGCAACAGATACGCAGTATTTT CATGQGATDTQYF
NA NA TRBJ2-1 TRBV5-5 TGTGCCAGCAGCTCCCGGGCTTACAATGAGCAGTTCTTC CASSSRAYNEQFF
NA few TRBJ2-3 TRBV20-1 TGCAGTGCACTCAGCGGTATTGGCACAGATACGCAGTATTTT CSALSGIGTDTQYF
NA NA TRBJ1-2 TRBV6-2/TRBV6-3 TGTGCCAGCAGTTACTCAGGATACTATGGCTACACCTTC CASSYSGYYGYTF
NA NA TRBJ1-3 TRBV7-3 TGTGCCAGCAGCTTAAGCGGCTCGCCTGGAAACACCATATATTTT CASSLSGSPGNTIYF
NA NA TRBJ2-7 TRBV12-3/TRBV12-4 TGTGCCAGCACCGGACAGGGGCTAGCGGGCGAGCAGTACTTC CASTGQGLAGEQYF
NA NA TRBJ2-7 TRBV18 TGTGCCAGCTCACCATTCGGCTCCTACGAGCAGTACTTC CASSPFGSYEQYF
NA few TRBJ1-2 TRBV6-1 TGTGCCAGCAGTACACAGGGACACCGTGGCTACACCTTC CASSTQGHRGYTF
TRBD1 NA TRBJ1-5 TRBV5-1 TGCGCCAGCAGCTTAGGGACAGGGTCTTATCAGCCCCAGCATTTT CASSLGTGSYQPQHF
TRBD2 many TRBJ2-1 TRBV29-1 TGCAGCGTTTTTACTAGCGGGTCCTACAATGAGCAGTTCTTC CSVFTSGSYNEQFF
NA few TRBJ1-1 TRBV14 TGTGCCAGCAGCCAAGACAAGGTGGCTTTCTTT CASSQDKVAFF
NA many TRBJ2-4 TRBV5-1 TGCGCCAGCAGCTTGGGTACCGACTCCTCTGGGGACATTCAGTACTTC CASSLGTDSSGDIQYF
TRBD2 NA TRBJ2-2 TRBV12-3/TRBV12-4 TGTGCCAGCAACCGGGGGGTAGCGAGTCCCGGGGAGCTGTTTTTT CASNRGVASPGELFF
NA NA TRBJ1-5 TRBV6-1 TGTGCCAGCAGTGCGTCAGGGAACAATCAGCCCCAGCATTTT CASSASGNNQPQHF
NA many TRBJ2-5 TRBV20-1 TGCAGTGCTTCTAACAGGGGGGGTGGAGAGACCCAGTACTTC CSASNRGGGETQYF
NA few TRBJ2-3 TRBV12-3/TRBV12-4 TGTGCCAGCAGGTTAGCGAGCGGCACAGATACGCAGTATTTT CASRLASGTDTQYF
NA NA TRBJ2-5 TRBV3-1 TGTGCCAGCAGCCCCCCAGGGATCCAAGAGACCCAGTACTTC CASSPPGIQETQYF
NA NA TRBJ1-2 TRBV6-5 TGTGCCAGCAATGGACGGTATGGCTACACCTTC CASNGRYGYTF
TRBD1 many TRBJ1-2 TRBV10-3 TGTGCCATCACTACCGGGACAGGAGACGGCTACACCTTC CAITTGTGDGYTF
NA NA TRBJ2-7 TRBV20-1 TGCAGTGCAGACAGACAGGGGAGGGTTCGCGAGCAGTACTTC CSADRQGRVREQYF
NA few TRBJ2-1 TRBV9 TGTGCCAGCAGCCCCTGGGGGCCACACTCCTACAATGAGCAGTTCTTC CASSPWGPHSYNEQFF
TRBD2 NA TRBJ2-1 TRBV20-1 TGCAGTGCCCTGCACCTAGCGGGGGGGCGGGACAATGAGCAGTTCTTC CSALHLAGGRDNEQFF
NA NA TRBJ2-5 TRBV7-2 TGTGCCAGCAGCTTTCAATCCCTAATTCAAGAGACCCAGTACTTC CASSFQSLIQETQYF
NA few TRBJ2-7 TRBV14 TGTGCCAGCAGCCAAACGAGGAGCTCCTACGAGCAGTACTTC CASSQTRSSYEQYF
NA few TRBJ2-1 TRBV12-3/TRBV12-4 TGTGCCAGCAGGAAACAATCTAGTGTCAATGAGCAGTTCTTC CASRKQSSVNEQFF
NA few TRBJ1-6 TRBV14 TGTGCCAGCAGTTATAGGGGGTCCTATTCACCCCTCCACTTT CASSYRGSYSPLHF
NA few TRBJ2-1 TRBV11-3 TGTGCCAGCAGCTCGGGCCAAAATGAGCAGTTCTTC CASSSGQNEQFF
TRBD1 NA TRBJ1-1 TRBV11-2 TGTGCCAGCAGCGTCCGTCAGGGGGTCCGGACTGAAGCTTTCTTT CASSVRQGVRTEAFF
NA few TRBJ2-2 TRBV6-1 TGTGCCAGCGACGGAATAAACACCGGGGAGCTGTTTTTT CASDGINTGELFF
TRBD1 NA TRBJ1-2 TRBV4-2 TGTGCCAGCAGCCACGCCGCCGGGACAGGGGCTGGGGGTGGCTACACCTTC CASSHAAGTGAGGGYTF
NA NA TRBJ1-2 TRBV20-1 TGCAGTGCTAGAGATGGCTACTATGGCTACACCTTC CSARDGYYGYTF
TRBD1 NA TRBJ2-3 TRBV19 TGTGCCAGTGCCCGGACAGGGAGCACAGATACGCAGTATTTT CASARTGSTDTQYF
TRBD1 few TRBJ2-4 TRBV11-2 TGTGCCAGCAGCCACCTACCAGGGGGCGCGAACTTC CASSHLPGGANF
NA NA TRBJ2-3 TRBV7-2 TGTGCCAGTTCTCAAGGGGGAGGGAGGGCTAGCACAGATACGCAGTATTTT CASSQGGGRASTDTQYF
NA many TRBJ2-1 TRBV7-2 TGTGCCAGCAGCACTAATTACAATGAGCAGTTCTTC CASSTNYNEQFF
NA few TRBJ2-7 TRBV18 TGTGCCAGCTCACCGACTAGTCAAAGTACCTACGAGCAGTACTTC CASSPTSQSTYEQYF
TRBD2 few TRBJ2-1 TRBV4-3 TGCGCCAGCAGCCAGTTAGCGGGTTGGAGCTACAATGAGCAGTTCTTC CASSQLAGWSYNEQFF
TRBD2 NA TRBJ2-1 TRBV20-1 TGCAGTGCTAGAGATATTGGTGACCTAGCCGAAGCGGGAGAAGTATACAATGAGCAGTTCTTC CSARDIGDLAEAGEVYNEQFF
NA NA TRBJ2-1 TRBV7-2 TGTGCCAGCAGCTTAGGGGTCGGATACAATGAGCAGTTCTTC CASSLGVGYNEQFF
NA few TRBJ1-1 TRBV5-1 TGCGCCAGCAGCGTCGAGGACTCCGGGGGCACTGAAGCTTTCTTT CASSVEDSGGTEAFF
TRBD1 NA TRBJ2-3 TRBV12-3/TRBV12-4 TGTGCCAGCAGCAAAAGGACAGGGAGGTTGGGGAACACAGATACGCAGTATTTT CASSKRTGRLGNTDTQYF
NA NA TRBJ2-2 TRBV6-1 TGTGCCACCGCAATTCGAGGGAAGGCCGGGGAGCTGTTTTTT CATAIRGKAGELFF
NA NA TRBJ2-4 TRBV12-5 TGTGCTAGTGGTTTTGAAGGGAGCACACTTCAGTACTTC CASGFEGSTLQYF
NA NA TRBJ2-3 TRBV28 TGTGCCACGAGGGCGCGGTGGACAGATACGCAGTATTTT CATRARWTDTQYF
TRBD2 few TRBJ2-3 TRBV5-7 TGTGCCAGCAGCGTCCGGGGGGGTAGCACAGATACGCAGTATTTT CASSVRGGSTDTQYF
NA NA TRBJ1-2 TRBV5-1 TGCGCCAGCAGCTTAGGGTATGGGAACTATGGCTACACCTTC CASSLGYGNYGYTF
TRBD2 NA TRBJ2-5 TRBV9 TGTGCCAGCAGCGGTGGCGGGGGACACCAAGAGACCCAGTACTTC CASSGGGGHQETQYF
NA few TRBJ2-1 TRBV3-1 TGTGCCAGCAGCCAGGGGGGTTATGAGCAGTTCTTC CASSQGGYEQFF
NA many TRBJ1-5 TRBV12-3/TRBV12-4 TGTGCCAGCAGCCCCCTGACAGGCCCCAATCAGCCCCAGCATTTT CASSPLTGPNQPQHF
TRBD2 NA TRBJ2-1 TRBV12-3/TRBV12-4 TGTGCCAGCACCCCGACTAGCGGGGGGCTCTACAATGAGCAGTTCTTC CASTPTSGGLYNEQFF